This record looks at one TCR beta chain sequence and its context. In the authors' methods: Nucleated cell number was recorded as an estimate derived from reference gene primer amplification. The assay was immunoSEQ multiplex PCR, and TCRdb's table has in-frame clones only and misses some. V, J and clone size are taken as reported in that table, and D and trimming were inferred from the DNA itself. The table records around 71,000 clones, around three quarters of them present only once. This specimen belongs to a study of blood T cell repertoires in COVID-19. Whole-study context: Donors in the United States, Italy and Spain gave samples during acute or convalescent COVID-19. Sources were T cells, B-cell-depleted T cells, or PBMCs; the material itself was cDNA or gDNA.

The CDR3 contains 17 residues. The germline V and J ends were trimmed by 5 bases and 5 bases, with 21 bases remaining between them. Germline CDR1 reads SGHTA; CDR2 reads FQGTGA. The origin of this receptor is a woman of 80 years or more with active or convalescent COVID-19. The V call is TRBV7-3, the J call TRBJ2-2; weak D call: TRBD2 (6 bases). Sequencing was done on a sample of peripheral blood. CDR3 sequence: CASSQTLRVGGTGELFF. The CDR3, as DNA: TGTGCCAGCAGCCAAACTCTAAGGGTCGGGGGAACCGGGGAGCTGTTTTTT.